This TCR beta chain was sequenced during a study of cytomegalovirus exposure and HLA in healthy donors. About this clone: The antigen remains undetermined.

Clones were read by immunoSEQ multiplex PCR, and TCRdb kept only the in-frame ones, dropping some. The sample gives about 170,000 clones, nearly 90% of which show up once; 9% to 12% is in the top ten. Separate from the 666-subject first cohort was the approximately 120-subject validation cohort, to which the donors belonged. Overall study results and limits: Reportedly, cytomegalovirus status was diagnosed with high sensitivity and specificity. TCR sequences were mostly rare, though some public TCRs occurred in many donors.

The CDR3 is 15 amino acids. V lost 4 bases, J lost 0 bases, and 12 bases lay in between. The V gene's germline CDR1 is LGHNA and CDR2 YSLEER. The chain links TRBV4-3 to TRBJ1-1; D is perhaps TRBD1 (5 bases). Sequencing was performed on PBMCs. This TCR came from a woman younger than 30 in good health and CMV-seropositive. This CDR3 reads CASSPQGGVNTEAFF. The DNA of the CDR3 is TGCGCCAGCAGCCCCCAGGGCGGAGTGAACACTGAAGCTTTCTTT.